This TCR beta chain was identified during a study of response to subunit inactivated influenza vaccine. MiXCR was run by TCRdb on the RT-PCR reads, yielding one entry per CDR3 protein. The table lists approximately 680,000 distinct CDR3 sequences, 15% to 19% of them singletons. The CDR3 has 16 amino acids. The germline V gene encodes CDR1 LGHDT and CDR2 YNNKEL (reference sequence). Trimming left V 3 bases short and J 4 bases short, with 16 bases between. This clonotype was counted a single time. This clonotype was obtained from a man over 45 who received an inactivated influenza vaccine. Specimen: PBMCs from blood, collected 12 days after vaccination. This chain links TRBV3-1 with TRBJ1-3; D is ambiguous. CDR3 DNA sequence: TGTGCCAGCAGCCAGACAAGGAGGACTACCGGAAACACCATATATTTT. This sequence encodes CASSQTRRTTGNTIYF. Using reference TRBV3-1 and TRBJ1-3 for the parts outside the CDR3, the full variable domain is DTAVSQTPKYLVTQMGNDKSIKCEQNLGHDTMYWYKQDSKKFLKIMFSYNNKELIINETVPNRFSPKSPDKAHLNLHINSLELGDSAVYFCASSQTRRTTGNTIYFGEGSWLTVV.